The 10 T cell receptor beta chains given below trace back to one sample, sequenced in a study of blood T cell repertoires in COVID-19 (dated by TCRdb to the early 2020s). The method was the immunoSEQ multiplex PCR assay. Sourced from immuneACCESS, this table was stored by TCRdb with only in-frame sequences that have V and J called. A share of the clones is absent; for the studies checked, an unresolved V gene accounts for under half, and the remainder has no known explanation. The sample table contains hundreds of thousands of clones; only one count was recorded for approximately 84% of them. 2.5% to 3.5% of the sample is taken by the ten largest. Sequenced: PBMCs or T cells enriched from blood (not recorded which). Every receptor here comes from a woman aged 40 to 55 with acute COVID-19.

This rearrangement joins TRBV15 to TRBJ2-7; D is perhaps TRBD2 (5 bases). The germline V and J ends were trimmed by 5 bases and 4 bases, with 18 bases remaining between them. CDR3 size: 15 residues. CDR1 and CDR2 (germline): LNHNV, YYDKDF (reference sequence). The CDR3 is CATSLDLRSVYEQYF. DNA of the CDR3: TGTGCCACCAGCTTGGACTTGAGGAGCGTATACGAGCAGTACTTC.

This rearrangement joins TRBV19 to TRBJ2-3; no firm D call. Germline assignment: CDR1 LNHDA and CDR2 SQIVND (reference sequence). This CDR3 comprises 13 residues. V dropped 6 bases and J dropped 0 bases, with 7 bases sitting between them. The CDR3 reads CASSVPSTDTQYF. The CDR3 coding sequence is TGTGCCAGTAGCGTCCCTAGCACAGATACGCAGTATTTT.

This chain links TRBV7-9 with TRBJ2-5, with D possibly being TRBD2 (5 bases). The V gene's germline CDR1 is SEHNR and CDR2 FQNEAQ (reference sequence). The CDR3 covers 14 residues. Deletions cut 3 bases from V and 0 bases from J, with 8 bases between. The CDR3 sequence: CASSLRANQETQYF. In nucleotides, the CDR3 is TGTGCCAGCAGCTTGAGGGCAAACCAAGAGACCCAGTACTTC.

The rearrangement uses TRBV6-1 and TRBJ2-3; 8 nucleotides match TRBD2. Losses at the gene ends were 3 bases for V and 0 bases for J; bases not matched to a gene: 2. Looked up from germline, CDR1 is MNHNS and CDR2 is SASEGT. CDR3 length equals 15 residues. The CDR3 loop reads CASSDVAGSTDTQYF. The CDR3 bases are TGTGCCAGCAGTGACGTAGCGGGAAGCACAGATACGCAGTATTTT.

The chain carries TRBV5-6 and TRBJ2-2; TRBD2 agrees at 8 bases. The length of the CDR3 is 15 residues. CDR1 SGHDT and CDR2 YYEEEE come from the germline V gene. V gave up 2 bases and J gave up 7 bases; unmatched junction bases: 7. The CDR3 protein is CASSFSGTSGGELFF. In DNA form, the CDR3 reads TGTGCCAGCAGCTTTAGCGGGACTTCCGGCGGGGAGCTGTTTTTT.

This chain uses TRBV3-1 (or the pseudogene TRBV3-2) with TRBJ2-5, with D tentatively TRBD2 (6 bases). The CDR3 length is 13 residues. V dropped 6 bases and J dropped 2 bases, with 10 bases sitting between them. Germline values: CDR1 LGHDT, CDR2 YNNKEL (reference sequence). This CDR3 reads CASRVAGQETQYF. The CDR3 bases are TGTGCCAGCAGGGTGGCGGGACAAGAGACCCAGTACTTC.

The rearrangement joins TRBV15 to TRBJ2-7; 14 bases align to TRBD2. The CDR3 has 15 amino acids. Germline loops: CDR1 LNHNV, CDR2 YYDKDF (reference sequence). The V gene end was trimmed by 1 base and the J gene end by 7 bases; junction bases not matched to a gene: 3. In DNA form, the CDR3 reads TGTGCCACCAGCAGAGGGGGACTAGCGGGAGTGGAGCAGTACTTC. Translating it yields CATSRGGLAGVEQYF.

CDR3 nucleotides: TGTGCCAGTAGTTCCCGCAGGGGGTACAATGAGCAGTTCTTC. Translating gives CASSSRRGYNEQFF. The V call is TRBV19, the J call TRBJ2-1, with 7 bases that match TRBD1. This CDR3 region has 14 residues. After removal of 5 bases from V and 4 bases from J, the junction contained 5 bases not matched to a gene. CDR1 and CDR2 (germline): LNHDA, SQIVND (reference sequence).

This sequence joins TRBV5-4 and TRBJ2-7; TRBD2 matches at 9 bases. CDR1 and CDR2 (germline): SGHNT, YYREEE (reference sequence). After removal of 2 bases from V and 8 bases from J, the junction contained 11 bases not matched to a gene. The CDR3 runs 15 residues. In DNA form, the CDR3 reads TGTGCCAGCAGCTTCTGGCGGGAGGGCCTAAGGAAGCAGTACTTC. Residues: CASSFWREGLRKQYF. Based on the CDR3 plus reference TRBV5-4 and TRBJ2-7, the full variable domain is ETGVTQSPTHLIKTRGQQVTLRCSSQSGHNTVSWYQQALGQGPQFIFQYYREEENGRGNFPPRFSGLQFPNYSSELNVNALELDDSALYLCASSFWREGLRKQYFGPGTRLTVT.

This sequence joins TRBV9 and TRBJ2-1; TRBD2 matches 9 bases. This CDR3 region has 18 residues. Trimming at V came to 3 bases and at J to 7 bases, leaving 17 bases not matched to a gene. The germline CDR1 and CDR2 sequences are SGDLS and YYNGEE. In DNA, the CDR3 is TGTGCCAGCAGCGCAACACTTAGCGGGAGACAAAGCGGGAATGAGCAGTTCTTC. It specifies CASSATLSGRQSGNEQFF.